These T cell receptor beta chains were read from a single sample in a study of control samples from healthy donors and cancer patients. Profiling relied on immunoSEQ multiplex PCR, and the TCRdb table lists in-frame clones only, not all of them. The data contain around 190,000 clones, roughly nine tenths of them singletons. The sample consisted of blood. The receptors derive from a man aged 25 to 40 in good health. The CDR3 runs from the conserved cysteine through the conserved F or W. A D gene is named only where the DNA matches it firmly. Rows give clone size only sometimes, using once, few, many, or a class for an expanded clone.

abundance: -
d_gene: -
j_gene: TRBJ2-5
v_gene: TRBV7-2
CDR3aa: CASSSGYQETQYF
CDR3nt: TGTGCCAGCAGCTCCGGGTACCAAGAGACCCAGTACTTC

abundance: once
d_gene: -
j_gene: TRBJ2-7
v_gene: TRBV19
CDR3aa: CASSFRGSTYEQYF
CDR3nt: TGTGCCAGTAGTTTTAGGGGGTCAACCTACGAGCAGTACTTC

abundance: -
d_gene: -
j_gene: TRBJ1-2
v_gene: TRBV10-3
CDR3aa: CAISESVQENYGYTF
CDR3nt: TGTGCCATCAGTGAGTCTGTTCAGGAGAACTATGGCTACACCTTC

abundance: -
d_gene: -
j_gene: TRBJ1-1
v_gene: TRBV10-1
CDR3aa: CASSESRMNTEAFF
CDR3nt: TGCGCCAGCAGTGAATCAAGAATGAACACTGAAGCTTTCTTT

abundance: -
d_gene: -
j_gene: TRBJ2-7
v_gene: TRBV7-3
CDR3aa: CASSLTRGNYEQYF
CDR3nt: TGTGCCAGCAGCTTAACTAGGGGGAACTACGAGCAGTACTTC

abundance: -
d_gene: TRBD2
j_gene: TRBJ2-1
v_gene: TRBV7-3
CDR3aa: CASSLGPGTRSSEQFF
CDR3nt: TGTGCCAGCAGCTTAGGCCCCGGGACTAGGAGTTCTGAGCAGTTCTTC

abundance: -
d_gene: -
j_gene: TRBJ1-3
v_gene: TRBV11-2
CDR3aa: CASSSRRGSLIPSGNTIYF
CDR3nt: TGTGCCAGCAGCTCGAGGAGGGGATCCCTCATCCCTTCTGGAAACACCATATATTTT

abundance: -
d_gene: -
j_gene: TRBJ1-1
v_gene: TRBV7-8
CDR3aa: CASSLSKEAFF
CDR3nt: TGTGCCAGCAGCTTAAGCAAAGAAGCTTTCTTT

abundance: -
d_gene: -
j_gene: TRBJ1-1
v_gene: TRBV7-2
CDR3aa: CASSLRPTVGTEAFF
CDR3nt: TGTGCCAGCAGCTTAAGACCCACGGTAGGCACTGAAGCTTTCTTT

abundance: -
d_gene: -
j_gene: TRBJ2-2
v_gene: TRBV19
CDR3aa: CASNWDTGELFF
CDR3nt: TGTGCCAGTAATTGGGACACCGGGGAGCTGTTTTTT

abundance: -
d_gene: TRBD1
j_gene: TRBJ1-2
v_gene: TRBV2
CDR3aa: CASTDLRTGPNYGYTF
CDR3nt: TGTGCCAGCACCGACCTAAGGACAGGACCTAACTATGGCTACACCTTC

abundance: -
d_gene: TRBD2
j_gene: TRBJ2-5
v_gene: TRBV5-1
CDR3aa: CASSLALAGGQETQYF
CDR3nt: TGCGCCAGCAGCTTGGCGTTAGCGGGAGGGCAAGAGACCCAGTACTTC

abundance: -
d_gene: TRBD2
j_gene: TRBJ2-3
v_gene: TRBV7-6
CDR3aa: CASSLDVAGGAVDTQYF
CDR3nt: TGTGCCAGCAGCTTAGATGTTGCGGGGGGGGCCGTAGATACGCAGTATTTT

abundance: once
d_gene: -
j_gene: TRBJ2-7
v_gene: TRBV4-1
CDR3aa: CASSQEKGYEQYF
CDR3nt: TGCGCCAGCAGCCAAGAGAAGGGCTACGAGCAGTACTTC

abundance: once
d_gene: -
j_gene: TRBJ2-3
v_gene: TRBV27
CDR3aa: CASSLGNTQYF
CDR3nt: TGTGCCAGCAGTTTAGGGAATACGCAGTATTTT

abundance: -
d_gene: -
j_gene: TRBJ1-1
v_gene: TRBV13
CDR3aa: CASSFAWGGQGTEAFF
CDR3nt: TGTGCCAGCAGCTTCGCGTGGGGGGGCCAGGGGACTGAAGCTTTCTTT

abundance: -
d_gene: -
j_gene: TRBJ2-5
v_gene: TRBV18
CDR3aa: CASSPPWTGREETQYF
CDR3nt: TGTGCCAGCTCACCACCGTGGACAGGGAGGGAAGAGACCCAGTACTTC

abundance: once
d_gene: -
j_gene: TRBJ1-5
v_gene: TRBV7-8
CDR3aa: CASSLEWRNNQPQHF
CDR3nt: TGTGCCAGCAGCTTAGAGTGGCGGAACAATCAGCCCCAGCATTTT

abundance: -
d_gene: TRBD1
j_gene: TRBJ2-7
v_gene: TRBV11-1
CDR3aa: CASSLYTGGYEQYF
CDR3nt: TGTGCCAGCAGCTTATATACAGGGGGCTACGAGCAGTACTTC

abundance: -
d_gene: TRBD1
j_gene: TRBJ2-5
v_gene: TRBV7-8
CDR3aa: CASSLRDRGGETQYF
CDR3nt: TGTGCCAGCAGCCTCCGGGACAGGGGTGGGGAGACCCAGTACTTC

abundance: -
d_gene: -
j_gene: TRBJ1-3
v_gene: TRBV27
CDR3aa: CDLGNTIYF
CDR3nt: TGTGATCTTGGAAACACCATATATTTT

abundance: -
d_gene: TRBD1
j_gene: TRBJ2-3
v_gene: TRBV27
CDR3aa: CASNPRGPYLAQYF
CDR3nt: TGTGCCAGCAACCCAAGGGGGCCGTATTTGGCGCAGTATTTT

abundance: -
d_gene: -
j_gene: TRBJ1-5
v_gene: TRBV19
CDR3aa: CASSYSNQPQHF
CDR3nt: TGTGCCAGTTCCTATAGCAATCAGCCCCAGCATTTT

abundance: -
d_gene: TRBD1
j_gene: TRBJ2-1
v_gene: TRBV28
CDR3aa: CASSPGQEPYNEQFF
CDR3nt: TGTGCCAGCAGTCCGGGACAGGAGCCCTACAATGAGCAGTTCTTC

abundance: -
d_gene: -
j_gene: TRBJ2-7
v_gene: TRBV20-1
CDR3aa: CSARVDYEQYF
CDR3nt: TGCAGTGCTAGAGTGGACTACGAGCAGTACTTC

abundance: -
d_gene: -
j_gene: TRBJ2-4
v_gene: TRBV5-1
CDR3aa: CASSFTGSREENIQYF
CDR3nt: TGCGCCAGCAGCTTCACCGGATCAAGAGAGGAAAACATTCAGTACTTC

abundance: -
d_gene: -
j_gene: TRBJ2-1
v_gene: TRBV5-1
CDR3aa: CASSLAREQFF
CDR3nt: TGCGCCAGCAGCTTGGCACGGGAGCAGTTCTTC

abundance: -
d_gene: TRBD2
j_gene: TRBJ2-1
v_gene: TRBV5-4
CDR3aa: CASSSIAGGLNNEQFF
CDR3nt: TGTGCCAGCAGCTCAATAGCGGGGGGGCTCAACAATGAGCAGTTCTTC

abundance: -
d_gene: -
j_gene: TRBJ1-2
v_gene: TRBV6-4
CDR3aa: CASTDRVYTF
CDR3nt: TGTGCCAGCACCGATAGGGTCTACACCTTC